The 29 T cell receptor beta chains below come from one sample, sequenced in a study of blood T cell repertoires in COVID-19. Profiled with immunoSEQ multiplex PCR; TCRdb holds only in-frame clones, not every one. The profile shows 250,000 to 300,000 clones, roughly 85% of them singletons. Sample: PBMCs or T cells enriched from blood (not recorded which). Receptor source: a woman aged 45 to 65 who had been exposed to COVID-19.

The chain couples TRBV28 to TRBJ1-3, with D tentatively TRBD1 (6 bases). Per germline, CDR1 MDHEN and CDR2 SYDVKM. The CDR3 sequence is 15 residues long. The V gene lost 4 bases and the J gene lost 4 bases, with 14 bases spanning the gap. The chain's CDR3 is CASSSPGALGNTIYF. CDR3 nucleotide sequence: TGTGCCAGCAGTTCTCCAGGGGCTCTGGGAAACACCATATATTTT.

The chain uses TRBV30 and TRBJ2-2, with 9 bases lining up with TRBD2. From germline, CDR1 is GTSNPN and CDR2 SVGIG (reference sequence). With 0 bases clipped from V and 6 bases from J, the junction kept 5 bases outside the gene matches. This CDR3 has 15 amino acids. CDR3 region: CAWSVVGGGAGELFF. The CDR3 nucleotides are TGTGCCTGGAGTGTCGTTGGCGGGGGGGCCGGGGAGCTGTTTTTT.

DNA of the CDR3: TGTGCCAGCAGCTTAGGCGGTGAAAAACTGTTTTTT. Translating gives CASSLGGEKLFF. The genes are TRBV7-9 and TRBJ1-4; D is unresolved. V lost 1 base and J 7 bases, leaving 4 bases between the germline ends. The germline CDR1 and CDR2 sequences are SEHNR and FQNEAQ (reference sequence). The length of the CDR3 is 12 residues.

The gene calls are TRBV13 and TRBJ2-1, with D tentatively TRBD2 (6 bases). The CDR3 sequence is 15 residues long. Germline CDR1 reads PRHDT; CDR2 reads FYEKMQ (reference sequence). Trimming stripped 4 bases from V and 8 bases from J, with 18 bases between. The CDR3 sequence: CASSSAGTFFYEQFF. CDR3 DNA: TGTGCCAGCAGCTCCGCCGGGACTTTTTTCTATGAGCAGTTCTTC. The whole variable domain, remainder taken from reference TRBV13 and TRBJ2-1, is AAGVIQSPRHLIKEKRETATLKCYPIPRHDTVYWYQQGPGQDPQFLISFYEKMQSDKGSIPDRFSAQQFSDYHSELNMSSLELGDSALYFCASSSAGTFFYEQFFGPGTRLTVL.

The chain combines TRBV15 with TRBJ1-5; D ambiguous. V was clipped by 1 base and J by 3 bases, with 19 bases between them. CDR1 is LNHNV, CDR2 YYDKDF, per germline (reference sequence). The CDR3 is 18 residues long. The CDR3 sequence: CATSRGRERVGLNQPQHF. In DNA form, the CDR3 reads TGTGCCACCAGCAGAGGGCGGGAGAGGGTAGGCCTCAATCAGCCCCAGCATTTT.

This rearrangement joins TRBV6-4 to TRBJ1-2, with 7 bases lining up with TRBD1. CDR3 size: 14 residues. The V gene end was trimmed by 7 bases and the J gene end by 5 bases; junction bases not matched to a gene: 10. CDR1 and CDR2 (germline): MRHNA, SNTAGT. The CDR3 is CASKGTGDHYGYTF. CDR3 bases: TGTGCCAGCAAGGGAACAGGGGATCATTATGGCTACACCTTC.

The rearrangement joins TRBV5-4 to TRBJ2-2; 11 bases align to TRBD2. V was pared by 4 bases and J by 4 bases, with 9 bases of the junction left unmatched. Germline CDR1 and CDR2: SGHNT and YYREEE (reference sequence). The CDR3 length is 17 residues. The DNA for the CDR3 is TGTGCCAGCAGCCCAACGTCGGGACTAGCGGCCACCGGGGAGCTGTTTTTT. It yields the protein CASSPTSGLAATGELFF. Full variable domain (remainder filled in from reference TRBV5-4 and TRBJ2-2): ETGVTQSPTHLIKTRGQQVTLRCSSQSGHNTVSWYQQALGQGPQFIFQYYREEENGRGNFPPRFSGLQFPNYSSELNVNALELDDSALYLCASSPTSGLAATGELFFGEGSRLTVL.

The chain carries TRBV4-1 and TRBJ1-6; 7 nucleotides align to TRBD1. J gave up 6 bases and V 2 bases, and 7 bases lay outside the gene matches. CDR3 length: 16 amino acids. Per germline, CDR1 MGHRA and CDR2 YSYEKL. This CDR3 is CASSQNNRGPNSPLHF. CDR3 bases: TGCGCCAGCAGCCAAAATAACAGGGGTCCTAATTCACCCCTCCACTTT.

The chain is built from TRBV7-9 and TRBJ1-2; 8 bases are a match to TRBD1. Germline lookup yields CDR1 SEHNR and CDR2 FQNEAQ (reference sequence). V was pared by 5 bases and J by 7 bases, with 15 bases of the junction left unmatched. CDR3 size: 16 residues. The CDR3 region is CASSPTPLQGASGYTF. The CDR3 DNA reads TGTGCCAGCAGCCCTACCCCTCTTCAGGGGGCGTCTGGCTACACCTTC.

The rearrangement joins TRBV19 to TRBJ1-2; no reliable D call. CDR3 length: 13 residues. Trimming took off 4 bases at V and 4 bases at J, with 10 bases between the two ends. Germline CDR1 and CDR2: LNHDA and SQIVND (reference sequence). The CDR3 DNA reads as TGTGCCAGTAGTAGCTCCTCAGTCTATGGCTACACCTTC. It yields the protein CASSSSSVYGYTF.

CDR3 bases: TGTGCCAGCAGCTCTATAGCGGGACAAGAGACCCAGTACTTC. Amino acid sequence: CASSSIAGQETQYF. The chain combines TRBV11-2 with TRBJ2-5, with 8 bases fitting TRBD2. With V trimmed by 4 bases and J by 2 bases, 3 bases remained unmatched. Germline assignment: CDR1 SGHAT and CDR2 FQNNGV. CDR3 length equals 14 residues.

The V and J genes are TRBV20-1 and TRBJ2-1; 11 bases fit TRBD2. Germline V gene data show CDR1 as DFQATT and CDR2 as SNEGSKA (reference sequence). The J segment lost 2 bases and the V segment lost 3 bases, leaving 9 bases of the junction unmatched. This CDR3 comprises 17 residues. CDR3 loop: CSASGSGGALTYNEQFF. The CDR3 DNA is TGCAGTGCTAGTGGTAGCGGGGGGGCCCTTACCTACAATGAGCAGTTCTTC.

This clone occurred a few times. The chain couples TRBV6-2 or TRBV6-3 to TRBJ1-2, with a tentative D call TRBD1 (6 bases). V lost 5 bases and J 4 bases, leaving 14 bases between the germline ends. Looked up from germline, CDR1 is MNHEY and CDR2 is SVGEGT. The CDR3 length is 14 residues. In nucleotides, the CDR3 is TGTGCCAGCAGTCGAGTAGGGGGTTTCTATGGCTACACCTTC. As protein: CASSRVGGFYGYTF.

This chain connects TRBV5-1 to TRBJ1-2, with a tentative D call TRBD1 (6 bases). CDR3 length: 13 amino acids. Per germline, CDR1 SGHRS and CDR2 YFSETQ. V was shortened by 6 bases and J by 7 bases, with 16 bases between the two germline ends. CDR3 loop: CASNPGELGGYTF. DNA of the CDR3: TGCGCCAGCAACCCAGGGGAATTGGGTGGCTACACCTTC.

The chain has TRBV2 and TRBJ1-2; tentatively, D is TRBD1 (5 bases). V lost 0 bases and J 6 bases, leaving 8 bases between the germline ends. Germline CDR1 SNHLY, CDR2 FYNNEI. CDR3 length: 13 amino acids. The CDR3 nucleotides are TGTGCCAGCAGTGAAGCTAGGGGCGATGGCTACACCTTC. Its protein is CASSEARGDGYTF. Together with reference TRBV2 and TRBJ1-2, the CDR3 gives the full variable domain: EPEVTQTPSHQVTQMGQEVILRCVPISNHLYFYWYRQILGQKVEFLVSFYNNEISEKSEIFDDQFSVERPDGSNFTLKIRSTKLEDSAMYFCASSEARGDGYTFGSGTRLTVV.

The rearrangement links TRBV12-3 or TRBV12-4 to TRBJ1-1; 7 bases line up with TRBD1. The J segment lost 9 bases and the V segment lost 6 bases, leaving 10 bases of the junction unmatched. The CDR3 has 13 amino acids. The CDR3 spells CASRTGQAPQAFF. Written as DNA, the CDR3 is TGTGCCAGCAGGACCGGACAGGCACCTCAAGCTTTCTTT.

The chain uses TRBV10-3 and TRBJ2-7, with TRBD2 as a possible D gene (6 bases). V was pared by 0 bases and J by 5 bases, with 11 bases between. The germline gives CDR1 ENHRY, CDR2 SYGVKD. This CDR3 has 14 residues. The CDR3 region is CAISESEGRDEQYF. CDR3 nucleotide sequence: TGTGCCATCAGTGAGTCGGAGGGACGGGACGAGCAGTACTTC.

This sequence joins TRBV6-2 or TRBV6-3 and TRBJ2-2; 7 positions match TRBD2. The CDR3 loop spans 17 amino acids. V lost 0 bases to trimming and J lost 1 base; unmatched junction nucleotides: 5. Germline loops: CDR1 MNHEY, CDR2 SVGEGT. In nucleotides, the CDR3 is TGTGCCAGCAGTTACTCCCCGGGGAGGGTGAACACCGGGGAGCTGTTTTTT. Protein product: CASSYSPGRVNTGELFF.

The V and J genes are TRBV29-1 and TRBJ2-2; 16 bases align to TRBD2. The V gene's germline CDR1 is SQVTM and CDR2 ANQGSEA. With V trimmed by 0 bases and J by 3 bases, 7 bases remained unmatched. CDR3 length: 19 amino acids. The CDR3 loop is CSVEDPGTSGGAYTGELFF. CDR3 coding DNA: TGCAGCGTTGAAGATCCTGGGACTAGCGGGGGGGCTTACACCGGGGAGCTGTTTTTT.

V and J are TRBV6-1 and TRBJ1-2; D not certain. V dropped 3 bases and J dropped 0 bases, with 11 bases sitting between them. CDR3 size: 15 residues. Germline V gene data show CDR1 as MNHNS and CDR2 as SASEGT. CDR3 loop: CASSEGRNSNYGYTF. The DNA for the CDR3 is TGTGCCAGCAGTGAGGGGAGAAACTCTAACTATGGCTACACCTTC.

The chain carries TRBV27 and TRBJ1-1; D is ambiguous. Trimming took off 4 bases at V and 5 bases at J, with 11 bases between the two ends. This CDR3 is 13 amino acids long. Germline V gene data show CDR1 as MNHEY and CDR2 as SMNVEV (reference sequence). The CDR3 loop is CASSSWGGTEAFF. The CDR3, as DNA: TGTGCCAGCAGTTCTTGGGGAGGGACTGAAGCTTTCTTT.

The rearrangement uses TRBV9 and TRBJ2-2; 7 nucleotides align to TRBD1. The J segment lost 7 bases and the V segment lost 3 bases, leaving 6 bases of the junction unmatched. The CDR3 is 14 residues long. Germline-derived CDR1 and CDR2 are SGDLS and YYNGEE. The CDR3, as DNA: TGTGCCAGCAGCGCACTACAGGGGATCGGGGAGCTGTTTTTT. It encodes CASSALQGIGELFF.

The chain combines TRBV3-1 (or the pseudogene TRBV3-2) with TRBJ2-7; D may be TRBD2 (6 bases). CDR3 length: 14 amino acids. Germline loops: CDR1 LGHDT, CDR2 YNNKEL (reference sequence). V lost 4 bases, J lost 9 bases, and 19 bases lay in between. The CDR3 DNA follows: TGTGCCAGCAGCCCCGGACGGAGGGCCAACCGGCAGTACTTC. Amino acids: CASSPGRRANRQYF.

The V and J genes are TRBV15 and TRBJ2-5; 7 nucleotides align to TRBD2. The CDR3 consists of 16 residues. V lost 2 bases and J lost 1; bases outside the gene matches: 7. Germline assignment: CDR1 LNHNV and CDR2 YYDKDF (reference sequence). CDR3 in DNA: TGTGCCACCAGCAGAACCCCCCAGCGGGGCCAAGAGACCCAGTACTTC. This encodes CATSRTPQRGQETQYF.

CDR3 sequence (DNA): TGCAGCGGGGAGAGAGAAGAGACCCAGTACTTC. It yields the protein CSGEREETQYF. This chain connects TRBV20-1 to TRBJ2-5; D might be TRBD2 (5 bases). The V gene's germline CDR1 is DFQATT and CDR2 SNEGSKA (reference sequence). The CDR3 spans 11 residues.

This chain joins TRBV18 and TRBJ1-1; the D gene is possibly TRBD1 (6 bases). Germline-derived CDR1 and CDR2 are KGHSH and LQKENI. V was trimmed by 2 bases and J by 4 bases, leaving 14 bases between them. This CDR3 spans 15 amino acids. CDR3 sequence: CASSPEWGGSTEAFF. The CDR3 DNA reads as TGTGCCAGCTCACCAGAGTGGGGGGGCAGCACTGAAGCTTTCTTT.

The rearrangement uses TRBV6-2 or TRBV6-3 and TRBJ2-7, with 8 bases that match TRBD1. Germline CDR1 MNHEY, CDR2 SVGEGT. V gave up 6 bases and J gave up 0 bases; unmatched junction bases: 7. CDR3 length equals 15 residues. The CDR3 region is CASSLTGTGSYEQYF. The CDR3 DNA reads TGTGCCAGCAGCTTAACCGGGACAGGCTCCTACGAGCAGTACTTC.

This sequence joins TRBV30 and TRBJ2-1; maybe TRBD2 (5 bases). The V end was cut by 2 bases, the J end by 10 bases, with 12 bases between. The germline CDR1 and CDR2 sequences are GTSNPN and SVGIG (reference sequence). This CDR3 comprises 12 residues. The CDR3 DNA is TGTGCCTGGAGTCTGTCCTCGGGGGAGCAGTTCTTC. Encoded protein: CAWSLSSGEQFF. Full variable domain (outside the CDR3, taken from reference TRBV30 and TRBJ2-1): SQTIHQWPATLVQPVGSPLSLECTVEGTSNPNLYWYRQAAGRGLQLLFYSVGIGQISSEVPQNLSASRPQDRQFILSSKKLLLSDSGFYLCAWSLSSGEQFFGPGTRLTVL.

The gene calls are TRBV10-3 and TRBJ1-5; D possibly corresponds to TRBD1 (5 bases). Germline V CDR1 and CDR2: ENHRY, SYGVKD. V lost 6 bases, J lost 5 bases, and 11 bases lay in between. The CDR3 totals 13 residues. This chain's CDR3 is CAIRGGVDQPQHF. CDR3 nucleotides: TGTGCCATCAGGGGGGGGGTGGATCAGCCCCAGCATTTT.